This entry features one T cell receptor (beta chain) sequence. Its antigen is unknown. The data were taken from a study of T cells in Graves' hyperthyroidism and ophthalmopathy. Study-level background: Blood was drawn when the patient was first diagnosed and still untreated.

V lost 4 bases to trimming and J lost 3 bases; unmatched junction nucleotides: 12. There are 17 residues in the CDR3. Germline V gene data show CDR1 as SGDLS and CDR2 as YYNGEE. RNA transcripts gave rise to amplified TCR beta CDR3 regions. When the TCR CDR3 underwent first-round RT-PCR, the HTBI primer set was used. TCRdb reprocessed the multiplex PCR reads with MiXCR, giving one entry per CDR3 protein. The sample has about half a million distinct CDR3 sequences; around 21% are singletons. Findings and caveats of the study: Most thyroid clonotypes expanded above 0.001 were also detected in blood.

Material for sequencing was blood. This chain uses TRBV9 with TRBJ2-2; 7 nucleotides agree with TRBD2. This clonotype originated in a young man with Graves' hyperthyroidism. CDR3 protein: CASSTLGGGGYTGELFF. The CDR3 region has the DNA TGTGCCAGCAGCACCCTGGGTGGCGGGGGATACACCGGGGAGCTGTTTTTT.